Listed below are T cell receptor beta chains from one sample, sequenced in a study of shared clonotypes between healthy human individuals. The repertoire was sequenced with immunoSEQ multiplex PCR; TCRdb's copy has only in-frame clones and lacks some. The data hold 2 million or so clones, with around 96% observed a single time. The specimen sequenced was naive CD8+ T cells sorted from blood. These receptors were taken from a man between 18 and 29 years old in good health. CDR3s include the opening cysteine and the closing phenylalanine or tryptophan. A D gene is named only where the DNA matches it firmly. Some rows mark clone size as missing; the rest say once, few, many or name a class of expanded clone.

V	D	size	J	DNA	CDR3
TRBV5-5	-	-	TRBJ2-1	TGTGCCAGCAGTCTGAAGGACCCTCGTATGGATGAGCAGTTCTTC	CASSLKDPRMDEQFF
TRBV5-6	-	-	TRBJ2-5	TGTGCCAGCAGCTTGGGGAAGGGGTTAGGACAAGAGACCCAGTACTTC	CASSLGKGLGQETQYF
TRBV6-5	TRBD1	-	TRBJ2-7	TGTGCCAGCAGTACGGGACAGGGGGTCTACGAGCAGTACTTC	CASSTGQGVYEQYF
TRBV9	-	once	TRBJ2-1	TGTGCCAGCAGCGTAGAGGTTCTCGGGGGTGAGCAGTTCTTC	CASSVEVLGGEQFF
TRBV6-5	-	-	TRBJ2-5	TGTGCCAGCGGGAGTTTGGAGACCCAGTACTTC	CASGSLETQYF
TRBV7-9	TRBD1	-	TRBJ1-1	TGTGCCAGCAGCTCGGGGGACAGACCTGAAGCTTTCTTT	CASSSGDRPEAFF
TRBV5-1	TRBD1	-	TRBJ1-1	TGCGCCAGCAGCTTGGGGGGACAGGGATTCACTGAAGCTTTCTTT	CASSLGGQGFTEAFF
TRBV27	TRBD1	-	TRBJ2-3	TGTGCCAGCAGTCCTGGGACAGGGGTTGTAAATACGCAGTATTTT	CASSPGTGVVNTQYF
TRBV5-1	TRBD2	-	TRBJ2-1	TGCGCCAGCAGCTTGGCGGGGGGGATATACAATGAGCAGTTCTTC	CASSLAGGIYNEQFF
TRBV14	-	-	TRBJ1-2	TGTGCCAGCAGCTTGACGGGGCTTACTAACTATGGCTACACCTTC	CASSLTGLTNYGYTF
TRBV6-6	-	-	TRBJ2-7	TGTGCCAGCAGTTTAGAGGGAGAGTGGGGTTACGAGCAGTACTTC	CASSLEGEWGYEQYF
TRBV28	TRBD1	-	TRBJ2-7	TGTGCCAGCAGTTCCCCCAGGCCTGGGGACAGGCTCAAAGCCCCGTCCTACGAGCAGTACTTC	CASSSPRPGDRLKAPSYEQYF
TRBV27	TRBD2	-	TRBJ2-1	TGTGCCAGCAGTTACGGACTAGCGGAATACAATGAGCAGTTCTTC	CASSYGLAEYNEQFF
TRBV2	-	-	TRBJ2-3	TGTGCCAGAGCGGACAGAGAGAGCACAGATACGCAGTATTTT	CARADRESTDTQYF
TRBV5-6	-	-	TRBJ2-7	TGTGCCAGCAGCTGGGCGGGGAGCTCCTACGAGCAGTACTTC	CASSWAGSSYEQYF
TRBV18	-	-	TRBJ2-5	TGTGCCAGCTCACCACTGAGGAATTTGGAGACCCAGTACTTC	CASSPLRNLETQYF
TRBV5-1	TRBD1	-	TRBJ2-7	TGCGCCAGCAGCTCAGGGGGCACCGTAACCTACGAGCAGTACTTC	CASSSGGTVTYEQYF
TRBV30	TRBD2	-	TRBJ2-1	TGTGCCTGGAGCCCGACTAGCGGGAGAGATGAGCAGTTCTTC	CAWSPTSGRDEQFF
TRBV27	TRBD2	-	TRBJ2-1	TGTGCCAGCAGTTTACTGACTAGCGGGGGGGCAGATGAGCAGTTCTTC	CASSLLTSGGADEQFF
TRBV4-1	-	-	TRBJ1-2	TGCGCCAGCAGCCAAGATTTAAGGGCGCTTAATAACTATGGCTACACCTTC	CASSQDLRALNNYGYTF
TRBV28	TRBD1	-	TRBJ1-1	TGTGCCAGCAGCTTCGGGACAGGGAAGAACACTGAAGCTTTCTTT	CASSFGTGKNTEAFF
TRBV6-1	-	-	TRBJ2-3	TGTGCCAGCAGTGAAGTGACTACCGGTTTCTTGGATACGCAGTATTTT	CASSEVTTGFLDTQYF
TRBV7-7	-	-	TRBJ2-7	TGTGCTAGCAGCCCGTCAGGGAGCTCCTACGAGCAGTACTTC	CASSPSGSSYEQYF
TRBV28	-	-	TRBJ1-3	TGTGCCAGGAGTGGAAACACCATATATTTT	CARSGNTIYF
TRBV5-6	TRBD1	-	TRBJ1-5	TGTGCCAGCAGCCAAGGACAGGGGAGGGGGGACGATCAGCCCCAGCATTTT	CASSQGQGRGDDQPQHF
TRBV4-3	-	-	TRBJ2-7	TGCGCCAGCAGCCAAGATGGAGGCCTCGACTACGAGCAGTACTTC	CASSQDGGLDYEQYF
TRBV9	-	-	TRBJ1-1	TGTGCCAGCAGCGTAGGGGCCGGCACTGAAGCTTTCTTT	CASSVGAGTEAFF
TRBV28	-	-	TRBJ2-7	TGTGCCAGCAGTTTATGGGCCAGGGGAAACTCCTACGAGCAGTACTTC	CASSLWARGNSYEQYF
TRBV10-2	-	-	TRBJ2-7	TGCGCCAGCAGTGTAGTGACAGAGGTTGGCGAGCAGTACTTC	CASSVVTEVGEQYF
TRBV9	-	-	TRBJ2-7	TGTGCCAGCAGCGCAACGGGGAAATTTGGGGAGCAGTACTTC	CASSATGKFGEQYF
TRBV6-5	TRBD1	-	TRBJ2-7	TGTGCCAGCAGTGGCGGGGACAGGCCCACCTACGAGCAGTACTTC	CASSGGDRPTYEQYF
TRBV27	-	-	TRBJ1-1	TGTGCCAGCAGTTTACAGGCAGTCCTGAACACTGAAGCTTTCTTT	CASSLQAVLNTEAFF
TRBV5-4	-	-	TRBJ2-1	TGTGCCAGCAGCTGGGGTCTTGCTAATGAGCAGTTCTTC	CASSWGLANEQFF
TRBV5-6	-	-	TRBJ1-6	TGTGCCAGCAGCTTGGAGGCAGGCTCCTATAATTCACCCCTCCACTTT	CASSLEAGSYNSPLHF
TRBV7-3	-	-	TRBJ2-3	TGTGCCAGCAGCTTAGGGACGCGGGGAGATACGCAGTATTTT	CASSLGTRGDTQYF
TRBV4-1	-	-	TRBJ2-1	TGCGCCAGCAGCCAAGATCCCGCGGGGAGGTACAATGAGCAGTTCTTC	CASSQDPAGRYNEQFF
TRBV6-5	-	-	TRBJ1-5	TGTGCCAGCAGTTACTCAACCGGCGGCTGGCCCCAGCATTTT	CASSYSTGGWPQHF
TRBV18	-	-	TRBJ2-3	TGTGCCAGCTCATCAAGCGGGAGCACAGATACGCAGTATTTT	CASSSSGSTDTQYF
TRBV5-1	-	-	TRBJ2-7	TGCGCCAGCAGCTTGGGGCAGGGCGCCTACGAGCAGTACTTC	CASSLGQGAYEQYF
TRBV4-1	-	-	TRBJ2-5	TGCGCCAGCAGCCAAGATATAGGGGGAGCAGAGACCCAGTACTTC	CASSQDIGGAETQYF
TRBV2	-	-	TRBJ1-5	TGTGCCAGCAGTGAAGAGGTCATTTATAGCAATCAGCCCCAGCATTTT	CASSEEVIYSNQPQHF
TRBV6-5	-	-	TRBJ2-2	TGTGCCAGCAGTTACGGGCTTAACACCGGGGAGCTGTTTTTT	CASSYGLNTGELFF
TRBV6-5	-	-	TRBJ2-2	TGTGCCAGCAGTTACTCTAGCACCGGGGAGCTGTTTTTT	CASSYSSTGELFF
TRBV25-1	TRBD1	-	TRBJ2-7	TGTGCCAGCAGTGCTGGGACAGGGGACTACGAGCAGTACTTC	CASSAGTGDYEQYF
TRBV30	-	once	TRBJ1-3	TGTGCCTGGAGTGCAGGACACTCCTCTGGAAACACCATATATTTT	CAWSAGHSSGNTIYF
TRBV5-4	TRBD1	-	TRBJ2-7	TGTGCCAGCAGCTTGACAGGGGACAACGAGCAGTACTTC	CASSLTGDNEQYF
TRBV19	-	-	TRBJ1-1	TGTGCCAGTAGTGGCCGGGGGGTTCAGACTGAAGCTTTCTTT	CASSGRGVQTEAFF
TRBV7-9	-	once	TRBJ2-3	TGTGCCAGCAGCCCTCCAGATACGCAGTATTTT	CASSPPDTQYF
TRBV2	-	-	TRBJ2-7	TGTGCCAGCAGTGCGGAGGAGCAGTACTTC	CASSAEEQYF
TRBV27	-	-	TRBJ2-1	TGTGCCAGCAGTTTATCGTTCCACCTCTCCTACAATGAGCAGTTCTTC	CASSLSFHLSYNEQFF
TRBV4-3	-	-	TRBJ2-4	TGCGCCAGCAGCCAAGATTATTCTAGCCTCCAAAACATTCAGTACTTC	CASSQDYSSLQNIQYF
TRBV10-1	-	-	TRBJ2-3	TGCGCCAGCAACGGGGTCCTCACAGATACGCAGTATTTT	CASNGVLTDTQYF
TRBV29-1	-	-	TRBJ1-1	TGCAGCGTTGAGGGGACACCCGAGAACACTGAAGCTTTCTTT	CSVEGTPENTEAFF
TRBV10-3	-	-	TRBJ1-1	TGTGCCATCAATCGGGAAATGAACACTGAAGCTTTCTTT	CAINREMNTEAFF
TRBV25-1	-	-	TRBJ1-4	TGTGCCAGCAGTCCCGCAAGGAATGAAAAACTGTTTTTT	CASSPARNEKLFF
TRBV11-2	TRBD2	-	TRBJ2-5	TGTGCCAGCAGCTTGGGCGGGGGCCAAGAGACCCAGTACTTC	CASSLGGGQETQYF
TRBV5-6	-	-	TRBJ1-1	TGTGCCAGCAGCTTCTCTGACACTGAAGCTTTCTTT	CASSFSDTEAFF
TRBV9	TRBD1	-	TRBJ2-1	TGTGCCAGCAGCGCCCGGACAGGGTACAATGAGCAGTTCTTC	CASSARTGYNEQFF